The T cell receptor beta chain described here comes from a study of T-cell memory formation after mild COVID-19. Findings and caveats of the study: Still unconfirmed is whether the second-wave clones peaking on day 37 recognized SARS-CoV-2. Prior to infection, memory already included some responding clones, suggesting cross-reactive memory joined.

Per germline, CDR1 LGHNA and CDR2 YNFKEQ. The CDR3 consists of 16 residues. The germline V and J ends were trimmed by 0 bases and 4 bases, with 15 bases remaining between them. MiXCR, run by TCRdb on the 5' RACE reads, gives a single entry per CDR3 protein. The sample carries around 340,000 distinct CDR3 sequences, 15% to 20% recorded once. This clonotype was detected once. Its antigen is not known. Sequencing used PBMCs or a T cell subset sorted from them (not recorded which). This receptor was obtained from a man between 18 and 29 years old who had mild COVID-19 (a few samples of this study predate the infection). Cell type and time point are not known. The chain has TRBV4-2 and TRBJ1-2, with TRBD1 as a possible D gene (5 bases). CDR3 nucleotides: TGTGCCAGCAGCCAAGATCGTTTGGATCAGGGCTATGGCTACACCTTC. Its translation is CASSQDRLDQGYGYTF.